This T cell receptor (beta chain) originates from a study of radiation and T cells in renal cell carcinoma. The study, taken as a whole, reports: Compared with controls, irradiated tumors had more, larger dominant CDR3 motifs.

CDR1 is SGDLS, CDR2 YYNGEE, per germline. Trimming shortened V by 3 bases and J by 1 base, and 15 bases separated the two germline ends. This CDR3 region has 16 residues. This clone was seen a handful of times. The antigen is unknown. Assay: immunoSEQ multiplex PCR; the TCRdb copy retains only in-frame clones and omits some. In the table there are about 15,000 clones, roughly 64% of which are singletons. The treatment here: 15 Gy SBRT to primary tumor, nephrectomy 4 weeks later. The sample here was tumor tissue, taken from a patient whose treatment included radiotherapy and nephrectomy. V is TRBV9 and J is TRBJ2-3; D is tentatively TRBD1 or TRBD2 (5 bases each). This TCR was sampled from a woman in her seventies with renal cell carcinoma. The CDR3 spells CASSEGTNFRTDTQYF. The CDR3 nucleotides read TGTGCCAGCAGCGAAGGGACCAATTTCCGCACAGATACGCAGTATTTT.